This TCR beta chain was identified during a study of blood T cell repertoires in COVID-19. TCRdb's copy holds only in-frame clones and misses some; the assay was immunoSEQ multiplex PCR. The sample carries some 46,000 clones, approximately 89% recorded once. Germline-derived CDR1 and CDR2 are SGHRS and YFSETQ. Trimming shortened V by 0 bases and J by 0 bases, and 6 bases separated the two germline ends. This CDR3 is 15 amino acids long. The sequencing sample was made of peripheral blood. The V and J genes are TRBV5-1 and TRBJ2-2, with D possibly TRBD1 on 5 matching bases. The sequence came from a man aged 60-69 years with acute or convalescent COVID-19. CDR3 sequence (DNA): TGCGCCAGCAGCTTGGCCAGGGCGAACACCGGGGAGCTGTTTTTT. Residues: CASSLARANTGELFF.